The 22 T cell receptor beta chains presented below share a single source sample, sequenced in a study of Graves' ophthalmopathy and Graves' hyperthyroidism listed by TCRdb under 2018. Instrument on record: Illumina HiSeq 2000. For repertoire sequencing, the TCR beta CDR3 regions were amplified from RNA transcripts. The first round of RT-PCR was done with HTBI primers and the Qiagen OneStep RT-PCR kit, and was followed by a second round of multiplex PCR, then size selection and purification. Through fastp at Q25 and MiXCR, TCRdb rebuilt clones from the public reads, retaining in-frame beta chains. Rows with a matching CDR3 protein are joined into one entry that keeps the most common DNA and genes. Recorded for this sample are about 740,000 distinct CDR3 sequences; 40% of them occurred a single time. The ten largest make up roughly 46% of the sample. The material sequenced was peripheral blood. The receptors shown here come from an adult man with Graves' ophthalmopathy.

The V call is TRBV2, the J call TRBJ1-4; the match to TRBD1 covers 7 bases. The CDR3 consists of 17 residues. Germline CDR1 reads SNHLY; CDR2 reads FYNNEI. V was clipped by 4 bases and J by 0 bases; unmatched bases: 8. This chain's CDR3 is CASSAGTAVATNEKLFF. DNA for the CDR3: TGTGCCAGCAGTGCTGGGACAGCCGTTGCAACTAATGAAAAACTGTTTTTT.

The chain has TRBV10-3 and TRBJ2-5; D is unresolved. Germline V CDR1 and CDR2: ENHRY, SYGVKD. Trimming pared 4 bases from V and 9 bases from J, leaving 15 bases between. The CDR3 runs 13 residues. Here the CDR3 DNA reads TGTGCCATCAGTGTGCAGACCAATCAGCCCCAGTACTTC. Amino acids: CAISVQTNQPQYF.

The chain recombines TRBV6-2 or TRBV6-3 with TRBJ1-2; 10 bases are a match to TRBD1. Unmatched junction bases numbered 6, after V lost 5 bases and J lost 0 bases. This CDR3 is 16 amino acids long. Germline V lookup: CDR1 MNHEY, CDR2 SVGEGT. The chain's CDR3 is CASSTTGGKSNYGYTF. In DNA form, the CDR3 reads TGTGCCAGCAGTACGACAGGGGGCAAATCTAACTATGGCTACACCTTC.

The chain joins TRBV7-2 to TRBJ2-5; 10 bases are a match to TRBD2. The V gene's germline CDR1 is SGHTA and CDR2 FQGNSA. The CDR3 loop spans 16 amino acids. The V and J ends lost 1 base and 4 bases, in that order; junction bases with no gene match: 6. CDR3 sequence (DNA): TGTGCCAGCAGCTTAGTGGCTAGCGGGAGTAGAGAGACCCAGTACTTC. Protein: CASSLVASGSRETQYF.

This clonotype was detected ten times or more. The V and J genes are TRBV10-3 and TRBJ1-5; no definite D call. The CDR3 totals 14 residues. The V end lost 2 bases, the J end lost 0 bases, and 5 bases lay between the germline ends. Germline CDR1 reads ENHRY; CDR2 reads SYGVKD. DNA for the CDR3: TGTGCCATCAGTGAGAGGGATAGCAATCAGCCCCAGCATTTT. This codes for CAISERDSNQPQHF.

The chain employs TRBV20-1 and TRBJ2-7, with a possible D match to TRBD1 (7 bases). Trimming stripped 3 bases from V and 5 bases from J, with 20 bases between. The CDR3 consists of 15 residues. From germline, CDR1 is DFQATT and CDR2 SNEGSKA (reference sequence). The CDR3 here is CSASGLTGRRDEQYF. In nucleotides, the CDR3 is TGCAGTGCTAGCGGGTTGACAGGGAGGAGGGACGAGCAGTACTTC.

Many counts were recorded for this clonotype. The genes are TRBV7-2 and TRBJ2-6; unclear D gene. The V end was cut by 4 bases, the J end by 0 bases, with 13 bases between. Looked up from germline, CDR1 is SGHTA and CDR2 is FQGNSA. The CDR3 covers 17 residues. CDR3 sequence: CASSSGRRTSGANVLTF. The CDR3 bases are TGTGCCAGCAGCTCAGGCCGCAGAACCTCTGGGGCCAACGTCCTGACTTTC. The full variable domain, rest sourced from reference TRBV7-2 and TRBJ2-6, is GAGVSQSPSNKVTEKGKDVELRCDPISGHTALYWYRQSLGQGLEFLIYFQGNSAPDKSGLPSDRFSAERTGGSVSTLTIQRTQQEDSAVYLCASSSGRRTSGANVLTFGAGSRLTVL.

The rearrangement links TRBV11-1 to TRBJ2-2, with a tentative D call TRBD2 (5 bases). This CDR3 is built from 16 residues. Trimming stripped 6 bases from V and 4 bases from J, with 18 bases between. Germline lookup yields CDR1 SGHAT and CDR2 FQDESV (reference sequence). Here the CDR3 DNA reads TGTGCCAGCAGTGCCCACGCGAGAGGGTTCACCGGGGAGCTGTTTTTT. Translated: CASSAHARGFTGELFF.

The chain links TRBV2 to TRBJ1-4; D is unclear. Trimming took off 4 bases at V and 14 bases at J, with 14 bases between the two ends. Germline values: CDR1 SNHLY, CDR2 FYNNEI. The CDR3 sequence is 12 residues long. The DNA of the CDR3 is TGTGCCAGCAGTGTTGGCCGCTCTTTTCTGTTTTTT. Protein product: CASSVGRSFLFF.

As concerns this clonotype: An end of the junction differs from the germline gene, which may be a read error. The chain joins TRBV7-9 to TRBJ2-6, with D perhaps matching TRBD2 (6 bases). The CDR3 length is 14 residues. CDR1 and CDR2 (germline): SEHNR, FQNEAQ (reference sequence). Here the CDR3 reads CASSWAGPGNTEAF. CDR3 DNA: TGTGCCAGCAGCTGGGCGGGGCCAGGGAACACTGAAGCTTTC.

The chain combines TRBV7-2 with TRBJ1-2; D is unresolved. Germline V CDR1 and CDR2: SGHTA, FQGNSA. V dropped 2 bases and J dropped 0 bases, with 10 bases sitting between them. This CDR3 region has 15 residues. CDR3 amino acids: CASSLSWRANYGYTF. CDR3 bases: TGTGCCAGCAGCTTAAGCTGGAGAGCTAACTATGGCTACACCTTC.

With regard to this clonotype: A clone one base away is much larger, so this may be a read error. V gene TRBV5-4 combines with J gene TRBJ2-7, with D possibly being TRBD2 (6 bases). This CDR3 comprises 14 residues. CDR1 is SGHNT, CDR2 YYREEE, per germline (reference sequence). The CDR3 DNA is TGTGCCAGCAGCTTAGGCGGGGCAACCTACGAGCGGTACTTC. Translation gives CASSLGGATYERYF.

Concerning this clonotype: With a much larger clone just one base away, this may be a read error. The J gene is TRBJ2-7, the V gene TRBV7-3; D ambiguous. The CDR3 extends over 14 amino acids. Germline loops: CDR1 SGHTA, CDR2 FQGTGA. Between the trimmed V and J ends, which lost 6 bases and 0 bases, there was a span of 12 bases. CDR3 in DNA: TGTGCCAGCAGGGTAGGGCACAACTCCTACGAGCAGTACTTC. This translates into CASRVGHNSYEQYF. Full variable domain (outside the CDR3, taken from reference TRBV7-3 and TRBJ2-7): GAGVSQTPSNKVTEKGKYVELRCDPISGHTALYWYRQSLGQGPEFLIYFQGTGAADDSGLPNDRFFAVRPEGSVSTLKIQRTERGDSAVYLCASRVGHNSYEQYFGPGTRLTVT.

The CDR3 nucleotides are TGTGCCAGCAGTGATAGTGCCCAGGACACTGAAGCTTTCTTT. It yields the protein CASSDSAQDTEAFF. This chain links TRBV25-1 with TRBJ1-1; D not resolved. The CDR3 is 14 residues long. V shed 3 bases and J shed 3 bases, with 11 bases lying between them. The V gene's germline CDR1 is MGHDK and CDR2 SYGVNS. The variable domain in full, with the rest retrieved from reference TRBV25-1 and TRBJ1-1, is EADIYQTPRYLVIGTGKKITLECSQTMGHDKMYWYQQDPGMELHLIHYSYGVNSTEKGDLSSESTVSRIRTEHFPLTLESARPSHTSQYLCASSDSAQDTEAFFGQGTRLTVV.

For this clonotype: The junction departs from germline at one end; a sequencing error may be responsible. V gene TRBV2 combines with J gene TRBJ2-7, with D tentatively TRBD1 (5 bases). CDR1 is SNHLY, CDR2 FYNNEI, per germline. The CDR3 extends over 17 amino acids. CDR3 in amino acids: CASSRGPAGQGRNEQYF. Written as DNA, the CDR3 is TGCGCCAGCAGCCGAGGCCCCGCAGGGCAGGGTCGAAACGAGCAGTACTTC.

This clonotype was observed a single time. Sequence at one end of the junction differs from germline and may be a read error. This sequence joins TRBV10-2 and TRBJ1-5, with 7 bases identical to TRBD1. CDR3 length equals 22 residues. The germline CDR1 and CDR2 sequences are WSHSY and SAAADI. The CDR3 region is CASGFPWTGERPPLCSNQPQHF. In DNA form, the CDR3 reads TGTGCTAGTGGTTTCCCCTGGACAGGTGAAAGACCCCCACTGTGTAGCAATCAGCCCCAGCATTTT.

This clonotype was recorded many times. The genes are TRBV20-1 and TRBJ1-2, with D perhaps TRBD1 (6 bases). Germline loops: CDR1 DFQATT, CDR2 SNEGSKA (reference sequence). Trimming took off 6 bases at V and 2 bases at J, with 13 bases between the two ends. This CDR3 has 13 residues. CDR3 loop: CSASTGRNYGYTF. The CDR3 bases are TGCAGTGCCTCGACAGGCCGAAACTATGGCTACACCTTC.

Regarding this clonotype: A junction boundary mismatches the germline segment, possibly from a read error. The chain is built from TRBV10-3 and TRBJ1-2; D possibly corresponds to TRBD1 (6 bases). CDR1 is ENHRY and CDR2 is SYGVKD in the germline V gene. CDR3 length: 16 residues. CDR3 protein: CASSYEGGSSAYGYTF. Here the CDR3 DNA reads TGTGCCAGCAGTTACGAGGGGGGATCATCCGCCTATGGCTACACCTTC.

This clonotype was counted between two and nine times. The chain has TRBV19 and TRBJ1-6, with D possibly being TRBD1 (6 bases). Trimming left V 3 bases short and J 8 bases short, with 17 bases between. This CDR3 has 16 residues. Germline assignment: CDR1 LNHDA and CDR2 SQIVND (reference sequence). This CDR3 is CASSIVQGIDHSPLHF. CDR3 DNA: TGTGCCAGTAGTATTGTCCAGGGGATTGATCATTCACCCCTCCACTTT. Variable domain in full (rest from reference TRBV19 and TRBJ1-6): DGGITQSPKYLFRKEGQNVTLSCEQNLNHDAMYWYRQDPGQGLRLIYYSQIVNDFQKGDIAEGYSVSREKKESFPLTVTSAQKNPTAFYLCASSIVQGIDHSPLHFGNGTRLTVT.

The chain combines TRBV7-9 with TRBJ2-5; TRBD2 aligns across 7 bases. The germline gives CDR1 SEHNR, CDR2 FQNEAQ (reference sequence). J lost 7 bases, V lost 3 bases, and 14 bases had no gene match. The CDR3 spans 16 residues. In DNA form, the CDR3 reads TGTGCCAGCAGCTTGCCTGCTCTAGGTGGGGGGGTGACCCAGTACTTC. This codes for CASSLPALGGGVTQYF. The full variable domain, rest sourced from reference TRBV7-9 and TRBJ2-5, is DTGVSQNPRHKITKRGQNVTFRCDPISEHNRLYWYRQTLGQGPEFLTYFQNEAQLEKSRLLSDRFSAERPKGSFSTLEIQRTEQGDSAMYLCASSLPALGGGVTQYFGPGTRLLVL.

This clonotype turned up a few times. The chain combines TRBV6-1 with TRBJ2-7; tentatively, D is TRBD1 (6 bases). The V end lost 1 base, the J end lost 2 bases, and 9 bases lay between the germline ends. This CDR3 is 14 amino acids long. Germline V gene data show CDR1 as MNHNS and CDR2 as SASEGT. CDR3 sequence (DNA): TGTGCCAGCAGTGAAGGGCCAGGGGCCTACGAGCAGTACTTC. Translating it yields CASSEGPGAYEQYF.

This clonotype was observed at least ten times. This chain uses TRBV9 with TRBJ2-5; unclear D gene. Germline lookup yields CDR1 SGDLS and CDR2 YYNGEE. This CDR3 has 14 amino acids. Deletions cut 0 bases from V and 6 bases from J, with 12 bases between. CDR3 region: CASSVGGSSKTQYF. For the CDR3, the DNA is TGTGCCAGCAGCGTAGGTGGTAGCTCGAAGACCCAGTACTTC. Combining the CDR3 with reference TRBV9 and TRBJ2-5 gives the whole variable domain DSGVTQTPKHLITATGQRVTLRCSPRSGDLSVYWYQQSLDQGLQFLIQYYNGEERAKGNILERFSAQQFPDLHSELNLSSLELGDSALYFCASSVGGSSKTQYFGPGTRLLVL.